The rows below give T cell receptor beta chains drawn from one sample of a study of T cells in localized non-small cell lung cancer. Repertoires were generated with immunoSEQ multiplex PCR, while TCRdb's copy carries only in-frame clones and drops some. The sample includes 50,000 to 60,000 clones, roughly 75% of them seen just once. The sample in question was PBMCs, obtained before any cancer treatment. The receptor source for this set is a woman aged 35 to 70 with stage II lung adenocarcinoma. Both conserved end residues are part of each CDR3. D genes are given only for firm matches. Some rows have no size entry. The others give once, few or many, or a class for an expanded clone.

CDR3 DNA	CDR3 protein	clone size	J gene	D gene	V gene
TGTGCTAGTGGTTTGGGACTAGCGGTCGGGGAGACCCAGTACTTC	CASGLGLAVGETQYF	.	TRBJ2-5	TRBD2	TRBV12-5
TGTGCCAGCAGCGGAGGATGGGGGGACAATGAGCAGTTCTTC	CASSGGWGDNEQFF	.	TRBJ2-1	.	TRBV5-6
TGTGCCAGCAGTGGGACCAACTCTTGGGATACGCAGTATTTT	CASSGTNSWDTQYF	.	TRBJ2-3	.	TRBV6-1
TGTGCCAGTAGTGCCCCGGAGGGGATGAATTCACCCCTCCACTTT	CASSAPEGMNSPLHF	.	TRBJ1-6	.	TRBV19
TGTGCCTGGAGTGCAAGGAGGGGGACAGGCAGTTCACCCCTCCACTTT	CAWSARRGTGSSPLHF	.	TRBJ1-6	TRBD1	TRBV30
TGTGCCAGCAGCCCCCGGGACTATGGCTACACCTTC	CASSPRDYGYTF	.	TRBJ1-2	.	TRBV7-9
TGTGCCTGGACCGCTACCGCGCCGACGACAGGCAATCAGCCCCAGCATTTT	CAWTATAPTTGNQPQHF	.	TRBJ1-5	.	TRBV30
TGTGCCTGGAGTCCCCTAGCGGGGGGACCGGAGACCCAGTACTTC	CAWSPLAGGPETQYF	.	TRBJ2-5	TRBD2	TRBV30
TGTGCCAGCAGCTTATGGGGGGAACCTTACAATGAGCAGTTCTTC	CASSLWGEPYNEQFF	.	TRBJ2-1	.	TRBV7-2
TGTGCCAGCAGTGGGGGGGACTTCCAAGAGACCCAGTACTTC	CASSGGDFQETQYF	.	TRBJ2-5	.	TRBV2
TGTGCCAGCAGCTTAGAGGAGGCGTCGGTTCAGCATTTT	CASSLEEASVQHF	.	TRBJ1-5	.	TRBV11-2
TGTGCCAGCAGCCGGACTAGCGGGGGACTTACAGATACGCAGTATTTT	CASSRTSGGLTDTQYF	.	TRBJ2-3	TRBD2	TRBV11-3
TGTGCCAGCAGCCAAGATATCGTGGGCTCCTACGAGCAGTACTTC	CASSQDIVGSYEQYF	.	TRBJ2-7	.	TRBV14
TGTGCCAGCAGCTTAAGTCGGGATCAGCCCCAGCATTTT	CASSLSRDQPQHF	once	TRBJ1-5	.	TRBV11-2
TGTGCCAGCAGCCAAAAGGGGGCGGGTGGCGGGGAGCTGTTTTTT	CASSQKGAGGGELFF	.	TRBJ2-2	TRBD1	TRBV4-2
TGTGCCAGCAGCTTAGGGGGAGGACAGCTCTACGAGCAGTACTTC	CASSLGGGQLYEQYF	.	TRBJ2-7	.	TRBV7-6
TGTGCCAGCAGCTTACTCGGGGGCCCGAGAGAGACCCAGTACTTC	CASSLLGGPRETQYF	.	TRBJ2-5	.	TRBV7-9
TGTGCCAGCAGCTTGATTATGGGTTCGGTGAACACTGAAGCTTTCTTT	CASSLIMGSVNTEAFF	.	TRBJ1-1	.	TRBV5-5
TGTGCCAGCAGTTACGCCGTAACACAGGACGGCGAGCAGTACTTC	CASSYAVTQDGEQYF	.	TRBJ2-7	.	TRBV6-5
TGTGCCACCAGCAGAGATCGTGGGGGCCCTAGGCAGCAGTACTTC	CATSRDRGGPRQQYF	.	TRBJ2-7	.	TRBV15
TGTGCCAGCAGTTTAAAGTACGAGTACGAGCAGTACTTC	CASSLKYEYEQYF	.	TRBJ2-7	.	TRBV28
TGTGCCAGCTCAGCCGACAGGGGGCAGAGCACTGAAGCTTTCTTT	CASSADRGQSTEAFF	.	TRBJ1-1	TRBD1	TRBV18